Presented here are 27 T cell receptor beta chains from one specimen sequenced in a study of brain T cells in children with intractable seizures (dated by TCRdb to the early 2020s). Library preparation used the immunoSEQ multiplex PCR assay. TCRdb's version of the immuneACCESS table is confined to in-frame rearrangements and falls short of the full clone set. An unresolved V gene accounts for under half of the shortfall where checked; the remainder is of unknown origin. This sample has hundreds of thousands of clones in its table, and over 90% of those were observed once. The ten biggest clones cover 4.5% to 7% of the sample. This sample's time point label indicates: blood from clinic visit 5 months post-surgery; TSC patient then seizure free. Sample: peripheral blood, taken about 5 months after surgery. Source of these receptors: a boy under two years old with tuberous sclerosis and intractable seizures.

The V and J genes are TRBV7-9 and TRBJ2-2; 7 nucleotides match TRBD2. CDR1 SEHNR and CDR2 FQNEAQ come from the germline V gene (reference sequence). J gave up 4 bases and V 1 base, and 3 bases lay outside the gene matches. This CDR3 contains 15 residues. CDR3 in amino acids: CASSLVGGTTGELFF. CDR3 in DNA: TGTGCCAGCAGCTTAGTGGGGGGGACCACCGGGGAGCTGTTTTTT.

This chain links TRBV18 with TRBJ1-2; D may be TRBD1 (5 bases). Trimming shortened V by 6 bases and J by 4 bases, and 12 bases separated the two germline ends. The CDR3 consists of 13 residues. Germline V gene sequence: CDR1 KGHSH, CDR2 LQKENI. The CDR3 is CASSQTVGYGYTF. The CDR3, as DNA: TGTGCCAGCTCTCAGACAGTAGGCTATGGCTACACCTTC.

This chain joins TRBV27 and TRBJ2-7; 10 nucleotides agree with TRBD1. The germline V gene encodes CDR1 MNHEY and CDR2 SMNVEV (reference sequence). This CDR3 comprises 14 residues. V trimming: 7 bases; J trimming: 3 bases; junction bases outside the gene matches: 6. The CDR3 nucleotides read TGTGCCAGCACCGAGGGACAGGGGTACTACGAGCAGTACTTC. It codes for CASTEGQGYYEQYF.

The J gene is TRBJ1-6, the V gene TRBV5-5, with a possible D match to TRBD1 (5 bases). Germline loops: CDR1 SGHKS, CDR2 YYEKEE (reference sequence). The CDR3 loop spans 13 amino acids. Trimming removed 3 bases at V and 15 bases at J, with 16 bases between. The CDR3 sequence: CASSWDSWAVLHF. DNA of the CDR3: TGTGCCAGCAGCTGGGACTCCTGGGCCGTCCTCCACTTT.

This chain links TRBV28 with TRBJ2-1; the match to TRBD2 covers 10 bases. Germline CDR1 is MDHEN and CDR2 is SYDVKM. Trimming cost V 6 bases and J 6 bases; bases outside gene matches: 8. The length of the CDR3 is 15 residues. For the CDR3, the DNA is TGTGCCAGCAGCAGAGCGGGGGGGCGGGGCAATGAGCAGTTCTTC. Translation gives CASSRAGGRGNEQFF.

The DNA of the CDR3 is TGTGCCAGCAGCATTCTGACTAGCGGGAGATCGGAGACCCAGTACTTC. Residues: CASSILTSGRSETQYF. V and J are TRBV5-4 and TRBJ2-5; 12 positions match TRBD2. This CDR3 spans 16 amino acids. Per the germline V gene, CDR1 is SGHNT and CDR2 is YYREEE (reference sequence). J lost 5 bases, V lost 4 bases, and 9 bases had no gene match.

The chain joins TRBV11-3 to TRBJ2-3, with D possibly being TRBD2 (6 bases). This CDR3 spans 18 amino acids. Germline V gene sequence: CDR1 SGHNT, CDR2 YENEEA. Between the trimmed V and J ends, which lost 5 bases and 0 bases, there was a span of 21 bases. CDR3 sequence: CASSLRVGGDTSTDTQYF. For the CDR3, the DNA is TGTGCCAGCAGCCTACGAGTGGGCGGGGATACTAGCACAGATACGCAGTATTTT.

The chain joins TRBV19 to TRBJ2-3, with 7 bases matching TRBD2. In germline, CDR1 is LNHDA, CDR2 SQIVND (reference sequence). The CDR3 length is 11 residues. Losses at the gene ends were 8 bases for V and 6 bases for J; bases not matched to a gene: 2. Here the CDR3 reads CASLGGDTQYF. CDR3 sequence (DNA): TGTGCCAGTTTGGGAGGGGATACGCAGTATTTT.

This clone appeared a few times. V and J are TRBV5-1 and TRBJ2-3, with 8 positions matching TRBD1. This CDR3 has 14 residues. V shed 8 bases, J shed 3 bases, and the junction held 8 bases outside the gene matches. Germline lookup yields CDR1 SGHRS and CDR2 YFSETQ. The CDR3 is CASASRTGTDTQYF. CDR3 DNA sequence: TGCGCCAGTGCCTCCCGGACAGGGACAGATACGCAGTATTTT.

This CDR3 reads CASMSTDTQYF. As DNA, the CDR3 is TGTGCCAGTATGAGCACAGATACGCAGTATTTT. The chain has TRBV6-5 and TRBJ2-3; no clear D gene. Germline V lookup: CDR1 MNHEY, CDR2 SVGAGI. CDR3 length: 11 amino acids. V lost 9 bases and J lost 0, with 4 bases in between.

This chain connects TRBV9 to TRBJ2-7; either TRBD1 or TRBD2 may supply D (6 bases each). V dropped 0 bases and J dropped 5 bases, with 15 bases sitting between them. The CDR3 has 15 residues. Germline loops: CDR1 SGDLS, CDR2 YYNGEE. CDR3 loop: CASSVGGADSNEQYF. The CDR3 DNA reads TGTGCCAGCAGCGTAGGGGGGGCGGATTCTAACGAGCAGTACTTC. Supplemented by reference TRBV9 and TRBJ2-7, the full variable domain reads DSGVTQTPKHLITATGQRVTLRCSPRSGDLSVYWYQQSLDQGLQFLIQYYNGEERAKGNILERFSAQQFPDLHSELNLSSLELGDSALYFCASSVGGADSNEQYFGPGTRLTVT.

The chain links TRBV11-3 to TRBJ2-1; 10 nucleotides line up with TRBD2. This CDR3 contains 15 residues. Trimming at V came to 5 bases and at J to 2 bases, leaving 3 bases not matched to a gene. CDR1 and CDR2 (germline): SGHNT, YENEEA. CDR3 protein: CASSTLAGAYNEQFF. The CDR3 nucleotides are TGTGCCAGCAGCACTCTAGCGGGAGCCTACAATGAGCAGTTCTTC.

The chain carries TRBV3-1 (or the pseudogene TRBV3-2) and TRBJ2-1; D is possibly TRBD1 (5 bases). Trimming stripped 2 bases from V and 8 bases from J, with 7 bases between. CDR1 is LGHDT and CDR2 is YNNKEL in the germline V gene (reference sequence). The CDR3 is 12 residues long. DNA for the CDR3: TGTGCCAGCAGCCAATCAGGGTATGAGCAGTTCTTC. Protein sequence: CASSQSGYEQFF.

The chain uses TRBV6-1 and TRBJ1-1; D is perhaps TRBD1 (6 bases). Trimming shortened V by 3 bases and J by 6 bases, and 8 bases separated the two germline ends. This CDR3 contains 12 residues. Per the germline V gene, CDR1 is MNHNS and CDR2 is SASEGT. The DNA for the CDR3 is TGTGCCAGCAGTGAGGGGGCCGCTGAAGCTTTCTTT. Translating it yields CASSEGAAEAFF.

The CDR3 DNA follows: TGTGCCAGCAGTTACAAGACAGTGTTATCAGAGACCCAGTACTTC. Protein: CASSYKTVLSETQYF. This rearrangement joins TRBV6-6 to TRBJ2-5, with a weak D call TRBD1 (5 bases). The CDR3 is made up of 15 amino acids. The V end was cut by 2 bases, the J end by 4 bases, with 14 bases between. Germline V gives CDR1 MNHNY, CDR2 SVGAGI (reference sequence).

The chain uses TRBV29-1 and TRBJ1-1; possible D gene TRBD1, 6 bases. The length of the CDR3 is 13 residues. V was shortened by 5 bases and J by 3 bases, with 13 bases between the two germline ends. From germline, CDR1 is SQVTM and CDR2 ANQGSEA. CDR3 region: CSVLVQGDTEAFF. The CDR3 coding sequence is TGCAGCGTTCTGGTACAGGGAGACACTGAAGCTTTCTTT.

This chain links TRBV19 with TRBJ1-3; no firm D call. This CDR3 is built from 13 residues. Germline values: CDR1 LNHDA, CDR2 SQIVND (reference sequence). The germline V and J ends were trimmed by 4 bases and 4 bases, with 8 bases remaining between them. Here the CDR3 reads CASSRGEGNTIYF. The CDR3 DNA reads as TGTGCCAGTAGTAGGGGAGAAGGAAACACCATATATTTT.

V and J are TRBV7-9 and TRBJ2-7; D possibly matches TRBD1 or TRBD2 (5 bases each). Germline V gene sequence: CDR1 SEHNR, CDR2 FQNEAQ (reference sequence). This CDR3 is 15 amino acids long. V was shortened by 4 bases and J by 2 bases, with 15 bases between the two germline ends. The CDR3 DNA reads TGTGCCAGCAGCTCCCCTGAGACGGGGCCCTACGAGCAGTACTTC. It encodes CASSSPETGPYEQYF.

This chain connects TRBV30 to TRBJ2-5; D is unresolved. Germline CDR1 GTSNPN, CDR2 SVGIG (reference sequence). V gave up 2 bases and J gave up 5 bases, with 12 bases separating them. The CDR3 extends over 13 amino acids. For the CDR3, the DNA is TGTGCCTGGAGTTTTCACGTTTGGGAGACCCAGTACTTC. Amino acid sequence: CAWSFHVWETQYF.

The chain is built from TRBV7-9 and TRBJ2-7, with 7 bases fitting TRBD1. The ends lost 6 bases at V and 3 bases at J; junction bases unmatched: 11. Germline V CDR1 and CDR2: SEHNR, FQNEAQ (reference sequence). The CDR3 is 15 amino acids. CDR3 residues: CASRSGGSVSYEQYF. CDR3 DNA: TGTGCCAGCAGGTCAGGGGGTTCGGTGAGCTACGAGCAGTACTTC.

The V call is TRBV6-5, the J call TRBJ1-1, with D tentatively TRBD1 (6 bases). This CDR3 comprises 15 residues. V gave up 7 bases and J gave up 1 base, with 16 bases separating them. Per germline, CDR1 MNHEY and CDR2 SVGAGI. Here the CDR3 DNA reads TGTGCCAGCATCACAAAAGAGACAGGGAACACTGAAGCTTTCTTT. It translates to CASITKETGNTEAFF.

The chain has TRBV30 and TRBJ2-7; D is perhaps TRBD1 or TRBD2 (6 bases each). The CDR3 has 13 residues. Trimming removed 0 bases from V and 3 bases from J, with 9 bases in between. CDR1 and CDR2 (germline): GTSNPN, SVGIG (reference sequence). The CDR3 sequence is CAWSVQGGYEQYF. CDR3 in DNA: TGTGCCTGGAGTGTACAGGGAGGCTACGAGCAGTACTTC.

This clone was found once. The same CDR3 is also encoded by other DNA sequences in this sample. The chain recombines TRBV12-3 or TRBV12-4 with TRBJ2-1; D unclear. The CDR3 runs to 12 residues. V was clipped by 1 base and J by 4 bases, with 2 bases between them. The CDR3 DNA follows: TGTGCCAGCAGTTTAGGGTACAATGAGCAGTTCTTC. The encoded protein is CASSLGYNEQFF.

The rearrangement joins TRBV18 to TRBJ2-1, with TRBD2 matching over 8 bases. CDR3 size: 17 residues. V was clipped by 1 base and J by 2 bases; unmatched bases: 7. CDR1 and CDR2 from the germline V gene are KGHSH and LQKENI. This CDR3 reads CASSPQVAGGPYNEQFF. The CDR3 DNA reads as TGTGCCAGCTCACCACAGGTCGCGGGGGGCCCCTACAATGAGCAGTTCTTC.

The chain uses TRBV12-3 or TRBV12-4 and TRBJ1-6; unclear D gene. The CDR3 has 12 residues. The V end lost 3 bases, the J end lost 14 bases, and 11 bases lay between the germline ends. DNA for the CDR3: TGTGCCAGCAGTTTCTCGACGGCCTCCCTCCACTTT. Translation: CASSFSTASLHF.

This chain joins TRBV4-1 and TRBJ2-5, with D perhaps TRBD2 (6 bases). Germline assignment: CDR1 MGHRA and CDR2 YSYEKL. V lost 4 bases, J lost 5 bases, and 14 bases lay in between. CDR3 length: 14 amino acids. CDR3 bases: TGCGCCAGCAGCCTCGAGCGGGCGGGGGAGACCCAGTACTTC. Amino acids: CASSLERAGETQYF.

This chain links TRBV19 with TRBJ1-5; 9 bases are a match to TRBD1. There are 18 residues in the CDR3. V shed 0 bases, J shed 7 bases, and the junction held 13 bases outside the gene matches. CDR1 LNHDA and CDR2 SQIVND come from the germline V gene (reference sequence). The CDR3 DNA reads TGTGCCAGTAGTATAGATCTATGGAGACAGGGGGTTGAGCAGCCCCAGCATTTT. It is translated as CASSIDLWRQGVEQPQHF.